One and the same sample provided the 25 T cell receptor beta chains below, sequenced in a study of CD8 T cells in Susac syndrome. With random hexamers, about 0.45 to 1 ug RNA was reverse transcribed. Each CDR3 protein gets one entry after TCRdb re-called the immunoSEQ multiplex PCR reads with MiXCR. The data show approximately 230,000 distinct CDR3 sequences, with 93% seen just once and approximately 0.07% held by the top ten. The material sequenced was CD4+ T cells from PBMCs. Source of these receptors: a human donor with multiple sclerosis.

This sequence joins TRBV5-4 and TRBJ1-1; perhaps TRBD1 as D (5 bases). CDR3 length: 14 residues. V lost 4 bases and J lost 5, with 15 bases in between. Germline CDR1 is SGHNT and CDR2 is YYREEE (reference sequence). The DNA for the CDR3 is TGTGCCAGCAGCCCACAATTGGGGGGGACTGAAGCTTTCTTT. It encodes CASSPQLGGTEAFF.

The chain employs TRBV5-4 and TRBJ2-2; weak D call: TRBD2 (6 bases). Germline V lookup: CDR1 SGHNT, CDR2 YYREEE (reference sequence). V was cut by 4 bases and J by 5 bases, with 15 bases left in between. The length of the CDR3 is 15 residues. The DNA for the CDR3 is TGTGCCAGCAGCCTGGGACTCCGGAGGACCGGGGAGCTGTTTTTT. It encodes CASSLGLRRTGELFF.

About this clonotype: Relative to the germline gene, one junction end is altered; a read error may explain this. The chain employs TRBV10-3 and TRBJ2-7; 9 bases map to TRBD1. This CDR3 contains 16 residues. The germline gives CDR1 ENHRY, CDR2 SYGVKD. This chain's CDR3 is CAISESLLTGTGLLSF. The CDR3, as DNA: TGTGCCATCAGTGAGTCCCTCCTAACCGGGACAGGGCTCCTATCCTTC.

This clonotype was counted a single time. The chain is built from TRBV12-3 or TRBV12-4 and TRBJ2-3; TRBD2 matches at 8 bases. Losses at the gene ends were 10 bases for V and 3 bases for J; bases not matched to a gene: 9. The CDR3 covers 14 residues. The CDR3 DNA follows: TGTGCCACTAAGCGGGAGTTCTTAACAGATACGCAGTATTTT. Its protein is CATKREFLTDTQYF.

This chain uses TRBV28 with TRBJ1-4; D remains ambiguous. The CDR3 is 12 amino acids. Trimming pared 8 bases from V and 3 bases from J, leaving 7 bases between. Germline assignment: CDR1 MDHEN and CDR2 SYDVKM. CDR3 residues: CASRESNEKLFF. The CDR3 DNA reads TGTGCCAGCCGGGAATCTAATGAAAAACTGTTTTTT.

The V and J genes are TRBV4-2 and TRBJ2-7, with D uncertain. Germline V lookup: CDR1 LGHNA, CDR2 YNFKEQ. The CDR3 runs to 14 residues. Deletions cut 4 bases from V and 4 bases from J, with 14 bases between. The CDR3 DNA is TGTGCCAGCAGCCTAGAAGGGCTAGGGTACGAGCAGTACTTC. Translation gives CASSLEGLGYEQYF.

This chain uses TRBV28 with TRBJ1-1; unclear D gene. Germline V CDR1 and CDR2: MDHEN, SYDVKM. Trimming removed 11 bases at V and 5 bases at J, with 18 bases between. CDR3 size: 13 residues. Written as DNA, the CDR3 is TGTGCCGGATCCCGAGGGCTCAGGACTGAAGCTTTCTTT. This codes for CAGSRGLRTEAFF.

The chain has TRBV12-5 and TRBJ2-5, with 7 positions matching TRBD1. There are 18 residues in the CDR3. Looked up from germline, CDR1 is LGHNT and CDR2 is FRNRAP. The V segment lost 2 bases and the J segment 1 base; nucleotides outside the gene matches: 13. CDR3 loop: CASGLIPLGQMIQETQYF. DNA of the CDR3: TGTGCTAGTGGTTTGATCCCCTTGGGACAGATGATCCAAGAGACCCAGTACTTC.

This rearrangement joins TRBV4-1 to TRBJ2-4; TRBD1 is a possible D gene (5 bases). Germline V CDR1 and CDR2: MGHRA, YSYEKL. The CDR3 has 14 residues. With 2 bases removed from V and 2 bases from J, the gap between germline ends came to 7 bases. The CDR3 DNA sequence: TGCGCCAGCAGCCAACAGGGTTCCAAAAACATTCAGTACTTC. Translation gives CASSQQGSKNIQYF.

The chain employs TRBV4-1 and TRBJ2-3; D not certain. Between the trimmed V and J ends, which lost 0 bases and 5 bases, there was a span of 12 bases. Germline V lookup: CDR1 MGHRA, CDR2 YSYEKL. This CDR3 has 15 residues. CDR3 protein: CASSQEGGLRDTQYF. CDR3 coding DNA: TGCGCCAGCAGCCAAGAGGGTGGCCTACGAGATACGCAGTATTTT.

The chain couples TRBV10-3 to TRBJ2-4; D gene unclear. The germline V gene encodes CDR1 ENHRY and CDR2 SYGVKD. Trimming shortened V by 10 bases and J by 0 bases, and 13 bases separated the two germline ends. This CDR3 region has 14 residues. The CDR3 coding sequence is TGTGCCACTAGGACGGATGTAGCCAAAAACATTCAGTACTTC. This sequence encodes CATRTDVAKNIQYF.

The DNA of the CDR3 is TGTGCCAGCAGTGAATTGTTAACCGGGGAGCTGTTTTTT. Its protein product is CASSELLTGELFF. V gene TRBV6-1 combines with J gene TRBJ2-2; D not certain. This CDR3 contains 13 residues. Germline V CDR1 and CDR2: MNHNS, SASEGT. V gave up 2 bases and J gave up 5 bases, with 6 bases separating them.

CDR3 nucleotide sequence: TGCGCCAGCAGCCGGGGGGAGGGAGTGGAAGATACGCAGTATTTT. Translation gives CASSRGEGVEDTQYF. The genes are TRBV4-1 and TRBJ2-3, with 7 bases that match TRBD2. The CDR3 loop spans 15 amino acids. The V segment lost 4 bases and the J segment 5 bases; nucleotides outside the gene matches: 9. CDR1 and CDR2 from the germline V gene are MGHRA and YSYEKL.

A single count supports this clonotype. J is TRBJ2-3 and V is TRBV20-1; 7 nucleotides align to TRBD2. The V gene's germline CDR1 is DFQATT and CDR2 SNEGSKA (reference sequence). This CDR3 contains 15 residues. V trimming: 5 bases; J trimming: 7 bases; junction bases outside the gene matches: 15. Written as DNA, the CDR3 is TGCAGTGCTGACCGGGACTACCCGGCAGGGAATACGCAGTATTTT. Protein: CSADRDYPAGNTQYF.

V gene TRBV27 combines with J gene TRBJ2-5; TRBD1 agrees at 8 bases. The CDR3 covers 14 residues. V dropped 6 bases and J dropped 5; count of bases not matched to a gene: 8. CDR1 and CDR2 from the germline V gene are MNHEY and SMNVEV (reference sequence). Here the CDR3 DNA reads TGTGCCAGCAGACCTACAGGGGGGTTGGAGACCCAGTACTTC. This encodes CASRPTGGLETQYF.

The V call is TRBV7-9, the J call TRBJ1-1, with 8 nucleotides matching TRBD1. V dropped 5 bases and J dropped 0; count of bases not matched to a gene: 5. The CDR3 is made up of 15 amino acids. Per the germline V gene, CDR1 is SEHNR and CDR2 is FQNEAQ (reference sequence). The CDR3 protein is CASSGRTGLNTEAFF. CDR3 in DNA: TGTGCCAGCAGCGGACGGACAGGGTTGAACACTGAAGCTTTCTTT.

DNA of the CDR3: TGTGCCAGCAGTAGCGGGAGGGGAAACATTCAGTACTTC. This encodes CASSSGRGNIQYF. This chain connects TRBV2 to TRBJ2-4, with TRBD2 matching over 10 bases. CDR3 length equals 13 residues. V shed 5 bases, J shed 6 bases, and the junction held 1 base outside the gene matches. Germline V lookup: CDR1 SNHLY, CDR2 FYNNEI.

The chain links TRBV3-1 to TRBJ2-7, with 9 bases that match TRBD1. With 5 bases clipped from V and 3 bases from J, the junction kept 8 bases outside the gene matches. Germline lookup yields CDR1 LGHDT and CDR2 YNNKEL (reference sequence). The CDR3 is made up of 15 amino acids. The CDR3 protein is CASSTRTGAIYEQYF. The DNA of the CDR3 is TGTGCCAGCAGCACCCGGACAGGGGCGATCTACGAGCAGTACTTC.

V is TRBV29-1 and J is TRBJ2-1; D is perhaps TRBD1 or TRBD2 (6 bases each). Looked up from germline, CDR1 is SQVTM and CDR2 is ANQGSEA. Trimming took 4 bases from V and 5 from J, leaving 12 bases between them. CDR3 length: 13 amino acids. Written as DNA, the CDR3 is TGCAGCGTTGTGGGGGGCAACCACAATGAGCAGTTCTTC. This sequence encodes CSVVGGNHNEQFF.

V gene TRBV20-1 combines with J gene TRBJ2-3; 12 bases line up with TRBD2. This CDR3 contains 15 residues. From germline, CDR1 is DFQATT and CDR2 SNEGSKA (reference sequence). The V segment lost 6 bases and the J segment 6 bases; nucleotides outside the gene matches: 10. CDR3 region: CSAHRLAGVGDTQYF. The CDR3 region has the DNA TGCAGTGCCCACCGACTAGCGGGAGTGGGGGATACGCAGTATTTT.

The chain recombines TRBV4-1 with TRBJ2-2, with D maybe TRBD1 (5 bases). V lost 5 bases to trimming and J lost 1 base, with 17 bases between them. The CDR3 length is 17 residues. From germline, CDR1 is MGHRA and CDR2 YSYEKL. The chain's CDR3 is CASSGEASQVNTGELFF. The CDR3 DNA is TGCGCCAGCAGCGGAGAGGCCTCACAGGTGAACACCGGGGAGCTGTTTTTT.

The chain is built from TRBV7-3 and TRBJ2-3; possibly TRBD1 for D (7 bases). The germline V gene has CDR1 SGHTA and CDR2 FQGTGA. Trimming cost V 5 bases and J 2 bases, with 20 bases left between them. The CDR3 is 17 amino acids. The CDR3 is CASSTQGGLSLTDTQYF. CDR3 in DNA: TGTGCCAGCAGCACCCAGGGGGGCCTGAGTCTCACAGATACGCAGTATTTT.

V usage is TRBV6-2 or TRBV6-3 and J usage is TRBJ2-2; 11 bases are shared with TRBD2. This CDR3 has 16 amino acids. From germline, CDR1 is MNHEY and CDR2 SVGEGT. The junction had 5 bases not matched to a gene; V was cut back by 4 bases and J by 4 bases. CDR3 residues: CASSSRLAGLTGELFF. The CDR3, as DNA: TGTGCCAGCAGTTCTCGACTAGCGGGGCTCACCGGGGAGCTGTTTTTT.

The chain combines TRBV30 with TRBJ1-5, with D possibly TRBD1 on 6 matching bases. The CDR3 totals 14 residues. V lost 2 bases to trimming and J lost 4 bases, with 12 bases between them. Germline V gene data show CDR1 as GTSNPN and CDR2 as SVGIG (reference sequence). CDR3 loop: CAWSPGQPNQPQHF. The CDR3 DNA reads TGTGCCTGGAGTCCCGGACAGCCGAATCAGCCCCAGCATTTT.

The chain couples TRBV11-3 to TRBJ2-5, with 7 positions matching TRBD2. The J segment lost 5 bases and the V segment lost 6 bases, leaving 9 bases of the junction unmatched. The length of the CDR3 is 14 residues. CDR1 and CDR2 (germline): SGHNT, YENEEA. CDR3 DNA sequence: TGTGCCAGCAGGCCCCCCACTAGCGTTGAGACCCAGTACTTC. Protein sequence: CASRPPTSVETQYF.